This entry concerns a single T cell receptor (beta chain). V lost 5 bases, J lost 4 bases, and 19 bases lay in between. The CDR3 loop spans 16 amino acids. In germline, CDR1 is SGHTA, CDR2 FQGNSA. The data derive from a study of blood T cell repertoires in COVID-19. The repertoire was sequenced with immunoSEQ multiplex PCR; TCRdb's copy has only in-frame clones and lacks some. The sample records about 80,000 clones, approximately 88% being singletons. This rearrangement joins TRBV7-2 to TRBJ2-3; perhaps TRBD1 as D (6 bases). The sequenced sample was peripheral blood. This TCR derives from a woman of 80 years or more with acute or convalescent COVID-19. The CDR3 DNA reads TGTGCCAGCAGCGGACGTAAGGGGGTTGGGGCAGATACGCAGTATTTT. This sequence encodes CASSGRKGVGADTQYF.